This passage covers 7 T cell receptor beta chains from one sample sequenced in a study of blood T cell repertoires in COVID-19 (dated by TCRdb to about 2020). Libraries were made using the immunoSEQ multiplex PCR assay. This immuneACCESS table, as held by TCRdb, lists in-frame sequences with V and J called but not all clones. Of the missing ones, under half trace to an unresolved V gene in checked studies; the others have no known cause. A total of about 80,000 clones appear in this sample, around nine tenths of them only once. The ten most abundant clones make up around 5% of the sample. Material: peripheral blood. These receptors were collected from a woman older than 75 with active or convalescent COVID-19.

Worth noting for this clone: A clone one base away is much larger, so this may be a read error. V gene TRBV5-8 combines with J gene TRBJ2-7; D is possibly TRBD1 (6 bases). The germline gives CDR1 SGHTS, CDR2 YDEGEE. The germline V and J ends were trimmed by 2 bases and 3 bases, with 9 bases remaining between them. The CDR3 contains 13 residues. The CDR3 region is CASSFGQLYEQYF. The CDR3 nucleotides are TGTGCCAGCAGCTTCGGACAGCTCTACGAGCAGTACTTC.

The chain combines TRBV19 with TRBJ2-3; D unresolved. The CDR3 consists of 13 residues. V was cut by 6 bases and J by 3 bases, with 10 bases left in between. Germline CDR1 is LNHDA and CDR2 is SQIVND (reference sequence). CDR3 protein: CASRASGTDTQYF. The CDR3 DNA sequence: TGTGCCAGTAGGGCTAGTGGTACAGATACGCAGTATTTT.

The chain has TRBV12-5 and TRBJ1-2; D call uncertain. V lost 5 bases and J lost 8, with 33 bases in between. The CDR3 contains 19 residues. The germline gives CDR1 LGHNT, CDR2 FRNRAP. The CDR3 loop reads CASGTTKGPPSVGSGGYTF. CDR3 nucleotide sequence: TGTGCTAGTGGTACCACCAAAGGGCCCCCTTCGGTCGGTTCGGGGGGCTACACCTTC.

The chain has TRBV28 and TRBJ1-5, with D uncertain. This CDR3 region has 14 residues. Germline CDR1 MDHEN, CDR2 SYDVKM. Trimming took off 4 bases at V and 0 bases at J, with 7 bases between the two ends. CDR3 coding DNA: TGTGCCAGCAGTTCCCCCAATAGCAATCAGCCCCAGCATTTT. Residues: CASSSPNSNQPQHF. The whole variable domain, remainder taken from reference TRBV28 and TRBJ1-5, is DVKVTQSSRYLVKRTGEKVFLECVQDMDHENMFWYRQDPGLGLRLIYFSYDVKMKEKGDIPEGYSVSREKKERFSLILESASTNQTSMYLCASSSPNSNQPQHFGDGTRLSIL.

V and J are TRBV5-1 and TRBJ2-7; maybe TRBD2 (6 bases). The CDR3 sequence is 15 residues long. Germline lookup yields CDR1 SGHRS and CDR2 YFSETQ. V was cut by 5 bases and J by 2 bases, with 17 bases left in between. The CDR3 bases are TGCGCCAGCAGAAAGGAGGGCCAGGGCACCTACGAGCAGTACTTC. Translation gives CASRKEGQGTYEQYF.

J is TRBJ1-6 and V is TRBV19; the match to TRBD1 covers 8 bases. CDR1 and CDR2 (germline): LNHDA, SQIVND (reference sequence). The CDR3 sequence is 16 residues long. V was clipped by 4 bases and J by 7 bases; unmatched bases: 9. Here the CDR3 reads CASSKDATGANSPLHF. CDR3 DNA: TGTGCCAGTAGTAAAGACGCGACAGGGGCCAATTCACCCCTCCACTTT.

This clone was detected only once. The V call is TRBV24-1, the J call TRBJ2-3; 7 bases are a match to TRBD1. The CDR3 totals 14 residues. The ends lost 7 bases at V and 4 bases at J; junction bases unmatched: 7. The germline V gene has CDR1 KGHDR and CDR2 SFDVKD. CDR3 sequence reads: CATRPTGIADTQYF. CDR3 sequence (DNA): TGTGCCACCAGACCGACAGGGATAGCAGATACGCAGTATTTT.